This T cell receptor beta chain was observed in a study of T cells in Graves' hyperthyroidism and ophthalmopathy. With 5 bases removed from V and 0 bases from J, the gap between germline ends came to 23 bases. The length of the CDR3 is 19 residues. Germline loops: CDR1 SGHTA, CDR2 FQGNSA. The investigators amplified TCR beta CDR3 regions from RNA transcripts. The HTBI primer set served for first-round RT-PCR of the TCR CDR3. TCRdb redid the calling of the multiplex PCR reads with MiXCR, one entry per CDR3 protein. The table shows approximately 560,000 distinct CDR3 sequences, with 15% to 17% occurring only once. In this sample, this clonotype turned up many times. Exclusions: uncontrolled infection, other autoimmune disease, pregnancy, lactation.

The chain uses TRBV7-2 and TRBJ2-4; maybe TRBD1 (5 bases). Sequences were obtained from blood. This TCR derives from a woman aged 25 to 39 with Graves' hyperthyroidism. Here the CDR3 DNA reads TGTGCCAGCAGCCCCCGACAGAGGTTCGGTCTTCCAGCCAAAAACATTCAGTACTTC. Translated, it gives CASSPRQRFGLPAKNIQYF.